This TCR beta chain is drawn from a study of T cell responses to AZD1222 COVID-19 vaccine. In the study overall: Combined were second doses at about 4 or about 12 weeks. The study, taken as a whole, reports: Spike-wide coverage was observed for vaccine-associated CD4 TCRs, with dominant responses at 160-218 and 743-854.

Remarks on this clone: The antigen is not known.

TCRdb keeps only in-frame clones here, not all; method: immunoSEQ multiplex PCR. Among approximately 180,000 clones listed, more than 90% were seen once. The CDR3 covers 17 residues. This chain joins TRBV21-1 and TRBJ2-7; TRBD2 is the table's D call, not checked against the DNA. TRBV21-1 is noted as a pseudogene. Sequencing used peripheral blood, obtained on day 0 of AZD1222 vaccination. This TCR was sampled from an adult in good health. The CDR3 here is CASSPRRTGTSVYEQYF. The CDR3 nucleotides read TGTGCCAGCAGCCCCAGAAGGACGGGGACTAGCGTCTACGAGCAGTACTTC.